This T cell receptor (beta chain) was profiled in a study of CD8 T cells in Susac syndrome. Study observations and caveats: The authors acknowledged that the study's TCR sequencing and HLA analysis involved relatively few individuals.

From blood CD8+ and CD4+ T cells, TCR beta sequences were generated. FACS was used to enrich TEMRA cells, whereas the CD8+ and CD4+ T cells were obtained by negative isolation. A word on this clonotype: The antigen remains unidentified.

An input of roughly 0.5 to 1 ug of RNA was subjected to reverse transcription using random hexamers. Amplification of TCR beta CDR3 across 54 Vbeta and 13 Jbeta was performed with immunoSEQ multiplex PCR. MiXCR was run by TCRdb on the immunoSEQ multiplex PCR reads, yielding one entry per CDR3 protein. The sample comprises approximately 210,000 distinct CDR3 sequences, 95% of which are singletons, and 0.085% to 0.095% rests with the top ten. The CDR3 has 14 amino acids. Germline loops: CDR1 SGDLS, CDR2 YYNGEE. Deletions cut 0 bases from V and 7 bases from J, with 11 bases between. The chain is built from TRBV9 and TRBJ2-1; D is perhaps TRBD2 (5 bases). Sequencing was done on a sample of CD4+ T cells from PBMCs. The receptor's source is a human donor with multiple sclerosis. The CDR3 here is CASSVVGEMNEQFF. The CDR3 DNA reads TGTGCCAGCAGCGTAGTGGGAGAGATGAATGAGCAGTTCTTC.